This TCR beta chain was documented in a study of blood T cell repertoires in COVID-19. Looking at the study overall: Material from acute and convalescent COVID-19 was sourced from the United States, Italy and Spain.

As handled by the study authors: Reference gene primer amplification gave estimated nucleated cell counts. Measured with immunoSEQ multiplex PCR; TCRdb has only the in-frame clones, and not every one. V and J calls and clone size follow that table, whereas D and trimming were derived from the DNA. This sample has around 250,000 clones, with 84% found just once. Germline V gene data show CDR1 as SGHRS and CDR2 as YFSETQ. V trimming: 4 bases; J trimming: 8 bases; junction bases outside the gene matches: 6. CDR3 length equals 15 residues. The chain joins TRBV5-1 to TRBJ1-6; the match to TRBD1 covers 10 bases. The receptor's source is a middle-aged woman who had recovered from COVID-19. Input material: peripheral blood. This CDR3 is CASSPGQGTDSPLHF. CDR3 DNA sequence: TGCGCCAGCAGCCCGGGACAGGGGACCGATTCACCCCTCCACTTT.